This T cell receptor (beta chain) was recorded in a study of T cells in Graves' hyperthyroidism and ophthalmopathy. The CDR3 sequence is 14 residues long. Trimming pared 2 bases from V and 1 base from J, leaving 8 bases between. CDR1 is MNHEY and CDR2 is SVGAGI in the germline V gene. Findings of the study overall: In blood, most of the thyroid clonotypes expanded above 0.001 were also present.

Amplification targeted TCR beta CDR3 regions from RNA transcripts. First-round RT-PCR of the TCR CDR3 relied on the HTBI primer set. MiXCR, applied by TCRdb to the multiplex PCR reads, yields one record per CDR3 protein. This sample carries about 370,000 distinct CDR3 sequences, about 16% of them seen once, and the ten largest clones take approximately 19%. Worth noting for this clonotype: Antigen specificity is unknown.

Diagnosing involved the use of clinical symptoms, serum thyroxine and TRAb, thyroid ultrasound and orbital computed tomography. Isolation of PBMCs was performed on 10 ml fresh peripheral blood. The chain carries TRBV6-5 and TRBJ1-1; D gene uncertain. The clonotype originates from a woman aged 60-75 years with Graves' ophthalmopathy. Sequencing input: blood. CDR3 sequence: CASSYGEKNTEAFF. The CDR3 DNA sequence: TGTGCCAGCAGTTACGGGGAGAAGAACACTGAAGCTTTCTTT.